This T cell receptor beta chain was profiled in a study of beta chain features in type 1 diabetes. Study conclusions and caveats: Overrepresentation of cells with high TCR expression could result from cDNA sequencing. There were fewer insertions and more deletions at the VDJ junctions of type 1 diabetes patients. Any HLA effect on TCRB rearrangement was left unresolved by small sub-analyses. Shortening that was moderate but significant affected the TCRB CDR3s of Type 1 diabetes patients in all four CD4+ subsets.

This clone was found a few times. Antigen: not known. Sorting that relied on CD45RO/CCR7/CD25/CD127/CD95/CD27 yielded CD4+ naive, central memory, regulatory and stem cell-like memory cells. This CDR3 has 14 residues. Trimming removed 0 bases at V and 8 bases at J, with 13 bases between. CDR1 is LGHNA, CDR2 YSLEER, per germline. Every isolated RNA sample was fully reverse transcribed, so sequencing captured expressed TCRB transcripts. The data were produced by immunoSEQ multiplex PCR, yet TCRdb's version contains in-frame clones alone and is incomplete. The sample holds some 52,000 clones; roughly 41% are singletons and the top ten take over 1.1%.

This chain uses TRBV4-3 with TRBJ1-2; D is uncertain. The material sequenced was Tregs from blood. This receptor was taken from a man aged 25-45 years with type 1 diabetes. The CDR3 region is CASSQERATEGYTF. The CDR3 DNA follows: TGCGCCAGCAGCCAAGAACGTGCAACCGAGGGCTACACCTTC.